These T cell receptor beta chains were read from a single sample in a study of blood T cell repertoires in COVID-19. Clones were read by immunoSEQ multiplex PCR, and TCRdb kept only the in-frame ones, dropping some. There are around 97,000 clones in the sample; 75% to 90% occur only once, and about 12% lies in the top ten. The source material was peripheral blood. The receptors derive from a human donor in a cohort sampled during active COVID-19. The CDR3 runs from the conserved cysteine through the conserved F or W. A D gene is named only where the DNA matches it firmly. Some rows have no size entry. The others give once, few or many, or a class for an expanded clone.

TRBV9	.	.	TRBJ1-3	TGTGCCAGCAGCGCACAAGGGGGGGGTCCTGGAAACACCATATATTTT	CASSAQGGGPGNTIYF
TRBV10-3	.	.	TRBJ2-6	TGTGCCATCAGTGGCGGGGACAGCTCTGGGGCCAACGTCCTGACTTTC	CAISGGDSSGANVLTF
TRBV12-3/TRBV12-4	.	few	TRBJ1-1	TGTGCCAGCAGTTTGCGGGGATACACTGAAGCTTTCTTT	CASSLRGYTEAFF
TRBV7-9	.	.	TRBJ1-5	TGTGCCAGCAGCTTACAGGGGCCTCAGCCCCAGCATTTT	CASSLQGPQPQHF
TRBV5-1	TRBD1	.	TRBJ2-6	TGCGCCAGCAGCCGCCGGGACAGCCCGTCTGGGGCCAACGTCCTGACTTTC	CASSRRDSPSGANVLTF
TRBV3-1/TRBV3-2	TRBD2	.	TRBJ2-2	TGTGCCAGCAGCCAAGGACTAGCGGGGGTTAGCGGGGAGCTGTTTTTT	CASSQGLAGVSGELFF
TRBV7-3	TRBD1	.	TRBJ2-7	TGTGCCAGCAGCTTATGGACAGGGCTTAGCTCCTACGAGCAGTACTTC	CASSLWTGLSSYEQYF
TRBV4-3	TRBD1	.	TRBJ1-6	TGCGCCAGCAGCCCGCAGGGGCAGGGGGCGAAGAATTCACCCCTCCACTTT	CASSPQGQGAKNSPLHF
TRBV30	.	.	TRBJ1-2	TGTGCCTCGTATGGCTACACCTTC	CASYGYTF
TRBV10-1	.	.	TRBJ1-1	TGCGCCAGCAGTATAGACAGGATGAACACTGAAGCTTTCTTT	CASSIDRMNTEAFF
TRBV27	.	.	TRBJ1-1	TGTGCCAGCAGGGCTCTCCTTGAGAACACTGAAGCTTTCTTT	CASRALLENTEAFF
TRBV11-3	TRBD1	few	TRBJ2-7	TGTGCCAGCAGCTTCCTAGGGGGCTGGAACGAGCAGTACTTC	CASSFLGGWNEQYF
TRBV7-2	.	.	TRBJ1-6	TGTGCCACCCCGGCCCGGGATAATTCACCCCTCCACTTT	CATPARDNSPLHF
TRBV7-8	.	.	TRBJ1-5	TGTGCCAGCAGCAATGGGGGGGGCGGAAGCAATCAGCCCCAGCATTTT	CASSNGGGGSNQPQHF
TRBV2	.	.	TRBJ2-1	TGTGCCAGCAGCCGACAAGACTACTCAAGCAATGAGCAGTTCTTC	CASSRQDYSSNEQFF
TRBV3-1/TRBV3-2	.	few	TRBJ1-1	TGTGCCAGCAGCCCGGGGAAGGGGGACACTGAAGCTTTCTTT	CASSPGKGDTEAFF
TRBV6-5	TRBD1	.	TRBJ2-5	TGTGCCAGCAGGAACAGGGGGTTGGAGACCCAGTACTTC	CASRNRGLETQYF
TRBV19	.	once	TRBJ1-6	TGTGCCAGTAGTATGAGACAGTCAAATTCACCCCTCCACTTT	CASSMRQSNSPLHF
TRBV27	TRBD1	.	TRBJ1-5	TGTGCCAGCAGACGAGACAGGGGGGAATATCAGCCCCAGCATTTT	CASRRDRGEYQPQHF
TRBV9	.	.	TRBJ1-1	TGTGCCAGCAGCGTAGCTACAGTGATGAACACTGAAGCTTTCTTT	CASSVATVMNTEAFF
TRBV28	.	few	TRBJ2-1	TGTGCCACCCTCCCCCCCGGGAGAAGCTACAATGAGCAGTTCTTC	CATLPPGRSYNEQFF
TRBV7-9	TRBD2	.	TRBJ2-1	TGTGCCAGCAGCTTAGACTTCAAAAGCGGGGGGGCCCTCAAGAATGAGCAGTTCTTC	CASSLDFKSGGALKNEQFF
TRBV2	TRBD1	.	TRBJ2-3	TGTGCCAGCAGTCGGGGGACAGGGACAGATACGCAGTATTTT	CASSRGTGTDTQYF
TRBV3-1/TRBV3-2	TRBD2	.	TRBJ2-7	TGTGCCAGCAGCGTTGGACTAGCGGGCTCCTACGAGCAGTACTTC	CASSVGLAGSYEQYF